Listed below are T cell receptor beta chains from one sample, sequenced in a study of shared T cell receptors in the human thymus. This table comes from immunoSEQ multiplex PCR, and its TCRdb copy is limited to in-frame clones, with some not included. The repertoire holds hundreds of thousands of clones, with 75% to 85% as singletons. This sample also appeared in a second study, on human thymus T cells.

Sample: thymocytes. The receptors come from a boy under two years old with a congenital heart defect. The CDR3 runs from the conserved cysteine through the conserved F or W. A D gene is named only where the DNA matches it firmly.

V: TRBV15; J: TRBJ2-2; D: TRBD2; CDR3: CATSRGSAGGTGELFF
V: TRBV5-1; J: TRBJ1-1; D: .; CDR3: CASSLAGTIKQEGAFF
V: TRBV30; J: TRBJ2-1; D: TRBD2; CDR3: CAWSETGAGVGYNEQFF
V: TRBV20-1; J: TRBJ1-2; D: .; CDR3: CSPSNYGYTF
V: TRBV4-2; J: TRBJ2-4; D: TRBD1; CDR3: CASSQDPGQVVNIQYF
V: TRBV5-6; J: TRBJ2-7; D: .; CDR3: CASSLFASRSYEQYF
V: TRBV5-1; J: TRBJ2-2; D: TRBD2; CDR3: CASSLDLSLKREGCTGELFF
V: TRBV7-9; J: TRBJ2-3; D: TRBD1; CDR3: CASSQYRGRTDTQYF
V: TRBV9; J: TRBJ2-1; D: TRBD2; CDR3: CASSVGLAEEQFF
V: TRBV28; J: TRBJ2-7; D: TRBD1; CDR3: CASIETMTGGKNEQYF
V: TRBV5-4; J: TRBJ2-2; D: TRBD2; CDR3: CASSLALDGAGELTGELFF
V: TRBV19; J: TRBJ1-3; D: TRBD1; CDR3: CASRPPGTGPGGNTIYF
V: TRBV19; J: TRBJ2-7; D: TRBD2; CDR3: CASSMRTSGTYEQYF
V: TRBV7-2; J: TRBJ2-1; D: TRBD2; CDR3: CASSQRDRDGEQFF
V: TRBV6-1; J: TRBJ1-5; D: .; CDR3: CASRPRGGRNQPQHF
V: TRBV5-1; J: TRBJ2-7; D: TRBD2; CDR3: CASSFQREGPYEQYF
V: TRBV7-9; J: TRBJ2-6; D: .; CDR3: CASPPDRNSGANVLTF
V: TRBV6-5; J: TRBJ1-3; D: TRBD1; CDR3: CASSLGQSIGNTIYF